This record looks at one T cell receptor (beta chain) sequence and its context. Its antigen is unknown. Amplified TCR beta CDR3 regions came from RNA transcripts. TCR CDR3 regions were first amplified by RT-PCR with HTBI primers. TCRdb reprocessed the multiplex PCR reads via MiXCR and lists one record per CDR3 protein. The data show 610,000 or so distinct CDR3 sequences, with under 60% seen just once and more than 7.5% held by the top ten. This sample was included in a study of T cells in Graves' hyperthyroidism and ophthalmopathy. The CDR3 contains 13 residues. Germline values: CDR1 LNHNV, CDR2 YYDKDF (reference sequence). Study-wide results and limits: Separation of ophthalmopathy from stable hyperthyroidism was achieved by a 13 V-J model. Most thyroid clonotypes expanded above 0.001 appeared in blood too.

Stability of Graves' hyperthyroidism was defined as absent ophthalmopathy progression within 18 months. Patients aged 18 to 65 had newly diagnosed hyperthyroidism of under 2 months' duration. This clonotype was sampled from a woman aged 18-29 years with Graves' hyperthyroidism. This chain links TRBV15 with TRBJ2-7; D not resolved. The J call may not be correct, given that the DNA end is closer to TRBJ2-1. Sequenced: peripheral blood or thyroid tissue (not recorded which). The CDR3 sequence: CATSLTRYNEQFF. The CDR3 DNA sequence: TGTGCCACCAGCCTGACACGATACAATGAGCAGTTCTTC.